The rows below give T cell receptor beta chains drawn from one sample of a study of T cells after yellow fever vaccination. TCRdb passed the 5' RACE reads through MiXCR, listing each CDR3 protein once. The table has a few hundred thousand distinct CDR3 sequences, 6.2% seen once. Material: PBMCs, obtained 5 days after the yellow fever booster vaccination. The receptors derive from a young man who received the YFV17D yellow fever vaccine. Each CDR3 is given with its conserved first and last residue.

TRBV2	TRBJ2-7	CARSSIAELSYEQYF
TRBV20-1	TRBJ2-1	CSARDPRPQNEQFF
TRBV7-9	TRBJ2-7	CASSPEITSREQYF
TRBV7-2	TRBJ2-2	CASSPRSAGGELFF
TRBV6-1	TRBJ2-7	CASSPDVWNYEQYF
TRBV6-5	TRBJ2-5	CASSYFSGTSGIQETQYF
TRBV7-2	TRBJ2-3	CASSRKGADTQYF
TRBV9	TRBJ2-1	CASSVELYNEQFF
TRBV9	TRBJ2-1	CASSVAAGVSGSSSYNEQFF
TRBV12-3/TRBV12-4	TRBJ2-3	CASSPPGTGLDF
TRBV21-1	TRBJ2-7	CASSGQDTYEQYF
TRBV5-6	TRBJ2-7	CASTGGFAYEQYF
TRBV20-1	TRBJ2-7	CSATGTSGETSYEQYF